The 31 T cell receptor beta chains below were found in one sample sequenced in a study of T cell repertoires in cytomegalovirus infection (dated by TCRdb to about 2019). Sequencing instrument: Illumina HiSeq 1500. TCRdb trimmed public reads at Q25 via fastp, called clones via MiXCR and kept in-frame beta chains. Entries that share a CDR3 protein sequence are merged under the most common genes and DNA. The sample data list about 570,000 distinct CDR3 sequences, and almost 40% of these were observed just once. The top ten constitute 48% of the sample. Their specific antigens are unknown. The treatment or condition label for this specimen denotes: in vitro stimulation with specific CMV peptide epitopes to enrich CMV-specific T cells. The sample here was cultured PBMCs, taken from culture after CMV antigen stimulation. Receptor source: a human donor in good health (CMV status not recorded). Some clones in this sample may be carry-over from other donors' samples.

The V and J genes are TRBV4-3 and TRBJ2-7; 7 bases are shared with TRBD2. CDR1 and CDR2 from the germline V gene are LGHNA and YSLEER. CDR3 length: 13 residues. With V trimmed by 6 bases and J by 4 bases, 6 bases remained unmatched. DNA for the CDR3: TGCGCCAGCAGTAGGGACTACGGGTACGAGCAGTACTTC. It translates to CASSRDYGYEQYF.

The J gene is TRBJ1-5, the V gene TRBV6-2 or TRBV6-3, with 7 nucleotides matching TRBD1. The germline V gene encodes CDR1 MNHEY and CDR2 SVGEGT. V shed 2 bases and J 4 bases; nucleotides not matched to a gene: 14. The CDR3 is 18 residues long. The CDR3 DNA reads as TGTGCCAGCAGTTACGAACAACACAGGGGATTAAGGAATCAGCCCCAGCATTTT. This codes for CASSYEQHRGLRNQPQHF.

This chain uses TRBV7-6 with TRBJ2-5; 8 bases are shared with TRBD1. The CDR3 has 14 residues. The trim removed 5 bases at V and 5 bases at J, leaving 7 bases unmatched. The germline V gene has CDR1 SGHVS and CDR2 FNYEAQ. This chain's CDR3 is CASSHDRGWETQYF. For the CDR3, the DNA is TGTGCCAGCAGCCACGACAGGGGTTGGGAGACCCAGTACTTC.

The V call is TRBV11-2, the J call TRBJ1-5; D uncertain. The V gene's germline CDR1 is SGHAT and CDR2 FQNNGV. This CDR3 is built from 13 residues. Trimming took off 1 base at V and 9 bases at J, with 10 bases between the two ends. The CDR3 loop is CASSLAPIRPQHF. CDR3 in DNA: TGTGCCAGCAGCTTAGCCCCAATTCGGCCCCAGCATTTT.

Only a few counts were recorded for this clonotype. V is TRBV20-1 and J is TRBJ2-3; D call uncertain. Trimming stripped 3 bases from V and 1 base from J, with 8 bases between. The CDR3 is made up of 13 amino acids. Germline V gene lookup returns CDR1 DFQATT and CDR2 SNEGSKA (reference sequence). The CDR3 DNA is TGCAGTGCTAGCCCGGATCGCACAGATACGCAGTATTTT. It encodes CSASPDRTDTQYF.

This clonotype was seen only a few times. V is TRBV7-6 and J is TRBJ2-7; no clear D. The CDR3 extends over 14 amino acids. V lost 1 base to trimming and J lost 5 bases, with 12 bases between them. Germline-derived CDR1 and CDR2 are SGHVS and FNYEAQ. The CDR3 sequence: CASSLGGLDDEQYF. CDR3 sequence (DNA): TGTGCCAGCAGCTTAGGGGGTCTAGACGACGAGCAGTACTTC.

This clonotype was seen more than once but under ten times. V is TRBV7-2 and J is TRBJ1-1; TRBD1 might be the D (5 bases). Per the germline V gene, CDR1 is SGHTA and CDR2 is FQGNSA. This CDR3 is built from 15 residues. V shed 2 bases and J shed 2 bases, with 12 bases lying between them. CDR3 residues: CASSLRRGRNTEAFF. The CDR3 DNA reads as TGTGCCAGCAGCTTACGACGGGGACGAAACACTGAAGCTTTCTTT.

The genes are TRBV20-1 and TRBJ1-1, with D uncertain. This CDR3 spans 15 amino acids. CDR1 and CDR2 from the germline V gene are DFQATT and SNEGSKA (reference sequence). The germline V and J ends were trimmed by 1 base and 1 base, with 13 bases remaining between them. CDR3 sequence reads: CSARVPGRQNTEAFF. In DNA, the CDR3 is TGCAGTGCTAGAGTCCCGGGCAGGCAGAACACTGAAGCTTTCTTT.

This chain connects TRBV6-5 to TRBJ1-2, with D perhaps matching TRBD1 (6 bases). The V and J ends lost 8 bases and 4 bases respectively, with 14 bases between them. Germline CDR1 and CDR2: MNHEY and SVGAGI. The CDR3 is 13 residues long. CDR3 DNA sequence: TGTGCCAGCCTAGGGGGGGGTGGCTATGGCTACACCTTC. Encoded protein: CASLGGGGYGYTF.

The chain recombines TRBV7-2 with TRBJ2-2; TRBD2 aligns across 7 bases. V trimming: 4 bases; J trimming: 3 bases; junction bases outside the gene matches: 11. The CDR3 has 17 residues. The germline V gene has CDR1 SGHTA and CDR2 FQGNSA. Written as DNA, the CDR3 is TGTGCCAGCAGCTCTTATATTTTTCGGGGGGACACCGGGGAGCTGTTTTTT. This translates into CASSSYIFRGDTGELFF.

The chain links TRBV28 to TRBJ1-2; 7 bases match TRBD1. The CDR3 extends over 13 amino acids. J gave up 3 bases and V 5 bases, and 3 bases lay outside the gene matches. CDR1 MDHEN and CDR2 SYDVKM come from the germline V gene. Here the CDR3 DNA reads TGTGCCAGCAGTGCGACAGGGTACTATGGCTACACCTTC. It encodes CASSATGYYGYTF.

This clonotype was found a few times. The chain recombines TRBV11-2 with TRBJ2-1; D gene uncertain. V was cut by 0 bases and J by 6 bases, with 9 bases left in between. CDR1 and CDR2 (germline): SGHAT, FQNNGV. The CDR3 contains 14 residues. The CDR3: CASSLDRPFNEQFF. CDR3 bases: TGTGCCAGCAGCTTAGATCGCCCGTTCAATGAGCAGTTCTTC.

The J gene is TRBJ2-3, the V gene TRBV6-6; no clear D gene. The V end was cut by 7 bases, the J end by 3 bases, with 11 bases between. The CDR3 extends over 13 amino acids. Germline V lookup: CDR1 MNHNY, CDR2 SVGAGI (reference sequence). CDR3 bases: TGTGCCAGCACCCCAAGGTTTACAGATACGCAGTATTTT. Translating it yields CASTPRFTDTQYF.

The chain joins TRBV5-4 to TRBJ2-3, with no clear D. CDR1 is SGHNT and CDR2 is YYREEE in the germline V gene (reference sequence). This CDR3 has 14 amino acids. With 2 bases removed from V and 4 bases from J, the gap between germline ends came to 11 bases. CDR3 residues: CASSFQTVPDTQYF. DNA for the CDR3: TGTGCCAGCAGCTTCCAGACTGTCCCAGATACGCAGTATTTT.

The chain is built from TRBV10-3 and TRBJ2-1, with 9 nucleotides matching TRBD2. The CDR3 runs 15 residues. Trimming cost V 0 bases and J 4 bases; bases outside gene matches: 1. Germline-derived CDR1 and CDR2 are ENHRY and SYGVKD. This CDR3 is CAISESTSGYNEQFF. The CDR3 DNA is TGTGCCATCAGTGAGTCGACTAGCGGATACAATGAGCAGTTCTTC.

This clonotype was recorded once. The chain carries TRBV12-3 or TRBV12-4 and TRBJ2-7; TRBD2 agrees at 12 bases. The CDR3 loop spans 19 amino acids. V lost 5 bases, J lost 3 bases, and 17 bases stayed unmatched. This CDR3 is CASSLERSLAGGTFYEQYF. The CDR3 region has the DNA TGTGCCAGCAGTCTAGAAAGGAGCCTAGCGGGGGGGACCTTCTACGAGCAGTACTTC.

The chain couples TRBV20-1 to TRBJ2-5; 8 bases align to TRBD2. The germline V gene has CDR1 DFQATT and CDR2 SNEGSKA (reference sequence). J was trimmed by 2 bases and V by 5 bases; bases with no gene match: 7. This CDR3 region has 14 residues. The CDR3 here is CSASPGGPQETQYF. CDR3 bases: TGCAGTGCTTCCCCGGGAGGGCCTCAAGAGACCCAGTACTTC.

This clonotype was seen only a few times. This rearrangement joins TRBV10-2 to TRBJ1-1; 9 nucleotides agree with TRBD1. Per germline, CDR1 WSHSY and CDR2 SAAADI. The ends lost 4 bases at V and 4 bases at J; junction bases unmatched: 16. The CDR3 totals 18 residues. The CDR3 loop is CASSGDRGNPVVRTEAFF. The CDR3, as DNA: TGCGCCAGCAGTGGAGACAGGGGGAACCCCGTAGTACGCACTGAAGCTTTCTTT.

This clonotype was recorded a few times. V and J are TRBV6-2 or TRBV6-3 and TRBJ1-3; no clear D gene. CDR1 and CDR2 from the germline V gene are MNHEY and SVGEGT. V dropped 4 bases and J dropped 0 bases, with 22 bases sitting between them. The CDR3 has 19 amino acids. CDR3 region: CASSSHPWRRSASGNTIYF. The CDR3 DNA sequence: TGTGCCAGCAGTTCCCATCCTTGGAGGAGAAGCGCCTCTGGAAACACCATATATTTT.

This clonotype was seen repeatedly, ten times or more. The V gene is TRBV7-2, the J gene TRBJ2-5, with 7 bases matching TRBD2. CDR1 and CDR2 from the germline V gene are SGHTA and FQGNSA. The V and J ends lost 3 bases and 1 base, in that order; junction bases with no gene match: 5. CDR3 length: 15 residues. CDR3 in amino acids: CASSFRAGSQETQYF. The CDR3 DNA sequence: TGTGCCAGCAGCTTCCGAGCGGGGAGCCAAGAGACCCAGTACTTC.

This clonotype appeared many times. This chain uses TRBV7-2 with TRBJ2-3; D gene uncertain. The CDR3 loop spans 14 amino acids. The V end was cut by 1 base, the J end by 2 bases, with 7 bases between. CDR1 is SGHTA, CDR2 FQGNSA, per germline. DNA for the CDR3: TGTGCCAGCAGCTTAGGGCCGTACACAGATACGCAGTATTTT. Amino acid sequence: CASSLGPYTDTQYF.

This chain joins TRBV12-3 or TRBV12-4 and TRBJ1-5; 10 bases align to TRBD1. CDR3 length equals 16 residues. V shed 0 bases and J 7 bases; nucleotides not matched to a gene: 6. Here the CDR3 DNA reads TGTGCCAGCAGTTTAGCGACAGGGGGCGCGGGGCAGCCCCAGCATTTT. Translating gives CASSLATGGAGQPQHF.

This clonotype was recorded at least ten times. The chain is built from TRBV7-2 and TRBJ1-1; TRBD1 might be the D (6 bases). The CDR3 is 17 amino acids. Trimming left V 1 base short and J 5 bases short, with 20 bases between. Germline assignment: CDR1 SGHTA and CDR2 FQGNSA. CDR3 sequence (DNA): TGTGCCAGCAGCTTAGGTCCCGGGACAATTGAGTGGACTGAAGCTTTCTTT. Translating it yields CASSLGPGTIEWTEAFF. Complete variable domain (other parts from reference TRBV7-2 and TRBJ1-1): GAGVSQSPSNKVTEKGKDVELRCDPISGHTALYWYRQSLGQGLEFLIYFQGNSAPDKSGLPSDRFSAERTGGSVSTLTIQRTQQEDSAVYLCASSLGPGTIEWTEAFFGQGTRLTVV.

The J gene is TRBJ1-2, the V gene TRBV6-1; a weak D match, TRBD1 (6 bases). V was shortened by 6 bases and J by 7 bases, with 15 bases between the two germline ends. The CDR3 runs 13 residues. Germline assignment: CDR1 MNHNS and CDR2 SASEGT. DNA for the CDR3: TGTGCCAGCAGGGAGGACAGTTTGGTTGGCTACACCTTC. The encoded protein is CASREDSLVGYTF.

CDR3 DNA: TGTGCCAGCAGCTCCGGACAGAATGAAGCTTTCTTT. It translates to CASSSGQNEAFF. The V gene is TRBV11-2, the J gene TRBJ1-1; weak D call: TRBD1 (6 bases). The germline CDR1 and CDR2 sequences are SGHAT and FQNNGV. Trimming left V 4 bases short and J 7 bases short, with 10 bases between. The CDR3 runs 12 residues.

The table lists this clonotype with a few counts. The chain employs TRBV7-2 and TRBJ1-4; D uncertain. The germline gives CDR1 SGHTA, CDR2 FQGNSA. This CDR3 is built from 16 residues. V was clipped by 0 bases and J by 2 bases, with 10 bases between them. DNA for the CDR3: TGTGCCAGCAGCTTAGCCCCAGGTCGCACTAATGAAAAACTGTTTTTT. It encodes CASSLAPGRTNEKLFF.

In DNA, the CDR3 is TGTGCCAGCAGCCAGGACTCTGGAAACACCATATATTTT. Residues: CASSQDSGNTIYF. The chain recombines TRBV6-5 with TRBJ1-3; D not certain. The CDR3 totals 13 residues. Looked up from germline, CDR1 is MNHEY and CDR2 is SVGAGI. With 6 bases removed from V and 0 bases from J, the gap between germline ends came to 6 bases.

The rearrangement joins TRBV5-1 to TRBJ1-1, with 9 bases aligning to TRBD1. CDR1 is SGHRS and CDR2 is YFSETQ in the germline V gene. This CDR3 contains 15 residues. J lost 6 bases, V lost 4 bases, and 10 bases had no gene match. The CDR3 DNA reads as TGCGCCAGCAGCCCCGGGACAGGGTCGGGTGCTGAAGCTTTCTTT. It translates to CASSPGTGSGAEAFF.

This clonotype has just a few counts. The chain carries TRBV6-6 and TRBJ2-7; D uncertain. The V gene's germline CDR1 is MNHNY and CDR2 SVGAGI (reference sequence). V dropped 2 bases and J dropped 0 bases, with 11 bases sitting between them. The CDR3 spans 15 residues. Here the CDR3 DNA reads TGTGCCAGCAGTTACGGGCCCGACACCTCCTACGAGCAGTACTTC. This codes for CASSYGPDTSYEQYF.

The J gene is TRBJ1-1, the V gene TRBV2, with D hard to call. V was cut by 2 bases and J by 6 bases, with 4 bases left in between. Germline CDR1 SNHLY, CDR2 FYNNEI. The CDR3 sequence is 11 residues long. This CDR3 is CASSELAEAFF. The CDR3 DNA reads TGTGCCAGCAGTGAATTGGCTGAAGCTTTCTTT.

The rearrangement links TRBV30 to TRBJ1-1; TRBD1 matches at 7 bases. Trimming took 3 bases from V and 5 from J; bases not matched to a gene: 12. The CDR3 consists of 15 residues. Germline CDR1 and CDR2: GTSNPN and SVGIG (reference sequence). The CDR3 DNA is TGTGCCTGGAGAGATCCGGGACAGCGCTGGACTGAAGCTTTCTTT. Its translation: CAWRDPGQRWTEAFF.